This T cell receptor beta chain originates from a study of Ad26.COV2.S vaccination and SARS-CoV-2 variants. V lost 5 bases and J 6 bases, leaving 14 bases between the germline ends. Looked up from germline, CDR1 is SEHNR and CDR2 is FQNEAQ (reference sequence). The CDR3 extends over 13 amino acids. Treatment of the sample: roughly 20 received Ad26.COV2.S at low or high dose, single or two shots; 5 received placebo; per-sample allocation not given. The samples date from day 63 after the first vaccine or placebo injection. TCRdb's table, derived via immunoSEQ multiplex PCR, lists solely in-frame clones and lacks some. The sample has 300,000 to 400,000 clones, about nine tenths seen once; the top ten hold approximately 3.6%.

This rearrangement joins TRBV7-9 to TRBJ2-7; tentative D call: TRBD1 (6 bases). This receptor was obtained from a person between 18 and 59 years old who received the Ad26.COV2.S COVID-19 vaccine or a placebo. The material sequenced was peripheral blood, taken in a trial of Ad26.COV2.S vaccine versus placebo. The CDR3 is CASSTGQSGEQYF. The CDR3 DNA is TGTGCCAGCAGCACCGGACAGTCCGGCGAGCAGTACTTC.